This T cell receptor beta chain came from a study of blood T cell repertoires in COVID-19. This CDR3 comprises 14 residues. Trimming removed 2 bases from V and 10 bases from J, with 12 bases in between. Germline lookup yields CDR1 MNHEY and CDR2 SVGEGT. Clones were read by immunoSEQ multiplex PCR, and TCRdb kept only the in-frame ones, dropping some. The data show about 55,000 clones, over 80% seen once. By share, this clone counts as medium-sized (0.01 to 0.1%). The sequenced material came from peripheral blood. The origin of this receptor is a man in his sixties with acute or convalescent COVID-19. The rearrangement uses TRBV6-2 or TRBV6-3 and TRBJ1-6; perhaps TRBD1 as D (6 bases). CDR3 coding DNA: TGTGCCAGCAGTTACCCAACAGGGACGTCACCCCTCCACTTT. Translation: CASSYPTGTSPLHF.